Below are 14 T cell receptor beta chains sequenced from a single sample in a study of identical twins. TCRdb processed the 5' RACE reads anew with MiXCR; each CDR3 protein has one entry. Here the sample spans 500,000 or so distinct CDR3 sequences, 20% to 25% being singletons. The data also belong to a second study, concerning T cells expressing NK-cell markers.

Input material: CD4+ T cells sorted from blood. The receptor set was obtained from a woman between 18 and 30 years old in good health.

This rearrangement joins TRBV18 to TRBJ1-1; D call uncertain. Germline CDR1 is KGHSH and CDR2 is LQKENI. The CDR3 contains 15 residues. V was cut by 6 bases and J by 1 base, with 15 bases left in between. CDR3 residues: CASSFEHGGNTEAFF. For the CDR3, the DNA is TGTGCCAGCTCCTTCGAACACGGTGGGAACACTGAAGCTTTCTTT.

The chain joins TRBV5-1 to TRBJ2-7; 9 bases align to TRBD2. The ends lost 0 bases at V and 4 bases at J; junction bases unmatched: 8. Germline loops: CDR1 SGHRS, CDR2 YFSETQ. This CDR3 region has 16 residues. CDR3 in DNA: TGCGCCAGCAGCTTGGCTAGGACTAGCGCACTTTACGAGCAGTACTTC. Translating it yields CASSLARTSALYEQYF.

This clonotype was counted a few times. The J gene is TRBJ2-7, the V gene TRBV20-1; D uncertain. From germline, CDR1 is DFQATT and CDR2 SNEGSKA (reference sequence). The CDR3 is 11 residues long. Trimming pared 5 bases from V and 5 bases from J, leaving 10 bases between. DNA for the CDR3: TGCAGTGCTGCCAGACTCGACGAGCAGTACTTC. Amino acid sequence: CSAARLDEQYF.

This clonotype was detected only once. The chain joins TRBV11-2 to TRBJ2-1; TRBD2 aligns across 7 bases. Germline CDR1 reads SGHAT; CDR2 reads FQNNGV. The CDR3 has 18 residues. Losses at the gene ends were 5 bases for V and 1 base for J; bases not matched to a gene: 14. CDR3 DNA: TGTGCCAGCAGCCCACAGCCCCTAGCGGATAAATCCTACAATGAGCAGTTCTTC. As protein: CASSPQPLADKSYNEQFF.

This clonotype has a handful of counts. The chain carries TRBV20-1 and TRBJ2-3, with TRBD2 identical over 13 bases. The CDR3 spans 18 residues. Germline V lookup: CDR1 DFQATT, CDR2 SNEGSKA (reference sequence). V trimming: 4 bases; J trimming: 2 bases; junction bases outside the gene matches: 12. The CDR3 DNA reads TGCAGTGCTACACAGTTACTAGCGGGAGGGCGTGACACAGATACGCAGTATTTT. Translated: CSATQLLAGGRDTDTQYF.

This clonotype was seen many times. The J gene is TRBJ2-5, the V gene TRBV10-3; weak D call: TRBD1 (7 bases). The CDR3 extends over 14 amino acids. Germline CDR1 ENHRY, CDR2 SYGVKD. V was cut by 7 bases and J by 1 base, with 13 bases left in between. CDR3 sequence (DNA): TGTGCCATCAAAGGAGGGGGCGGCCAAGAGACCCAGTACTTC. Amino acid sequence: CAIKGGGGQETQYF.

The genes are TRBV20-1 and TRBJ2-7; 9 nucleotides match TRBD1. The junction had 6 bases not matched to a gene; V was cut back by 2 bases and J by 1 base. Germline values: CDR1 DFQATT, CDR2 SNEGSKA (reference sequence). The CDR3 is 15 residues long. The CDR3 region is CSARLADRGSYEQYF. CDR3 sequence (DNA): TGCAGTGCTAGATTGGCGGACAGGGGTTCCTACGAGCAGTACTTC.

The chain employs TRBV18 and TRBJ1-4; 7 nucleotides line up with TRBD1. The CDR3 is 14 residues long. J was trimmed by 7 bases and V by 3 bases; bases with no gene match: 5. Looked up from germline, CDR1 is KGHSH and CDR2 is LQKENI. The CDR3 nucleotides are TGTGCCAGCTCACCCGCGACAGGGCGTGAAAAACTGTTTTTT. Protein product: CASSPATGREKLFF.

This clonotype was seen a handful of times. The J gene is TRBJ2-7, the V gene TRBV10-2, with D perhaps TRBD1 (6 bases). CDR1 WSHSY and CDR2 SAAADI come from the germline V gene. The CDR3 length is 12 residues. The germline V and J ends were trimmed by 8 bases and 5 bases, with 13 bases remaining between them. The CDR3 loop is CASSRQVDEQYF. As DNA, the CDR3 is TGCGCCAGCTCGCGACAGGTGGACGAGCAGTACTTC.

This clonotype has a handful of counts. The chain couples TRBV12-3 or TRBV12-4 to TRBJ2-2; D unclear. CDR3 length: 11 amino acids. V lost 8 bases, J lost 8 bases, and 9 bases lay in between. The CDR3 DNA is TGTGCCAGCCAACAGATGGGGGAGCTGTTTTTT. This gives the protein CASQQMGELFF.

This clonotype was seen a few times. The rearrangement uses TRBV7-9 and TRBJ2-1; D unclear. The germline V gene encodes CDR1 SEHNR and CDR2 FQNEAQ (reference sequence). This CDR3 has 13 amino acids. V gave up 5 bases and J gave up 6 bases, with 11 bases separating them. CDR3 in DNA: TGTGCCAGCAGCCTACACGGAAGCAATGAGCAGTTCTTC. Its translation: CASSLHGSNEQFF.

This clonotype has a handful of counts. The J gene is TRBJ2-3, the V gene TRBV5-1; D unresolved. V shed 0 bases and J shed 0 bases, with 5 bases lying between them. This CDR3 is built from 14 residues. From germline, CDR1 is SGHRS and CDR2 YFSETQ. CDR3 protein: CASSLDESTDTQYF. The CDR3 DNA reads as TGCGCCAGCAGCTTGGATGAAAGCACAGATACGCAGTATTTT.

This clonotype was counted many times. This chain connects TRBV29-1 to TRBJ1-2, with D possibly being TRBD1 (5 bases). CDR1 SQVTM and CDR2 ANQGSEA come from the germline V gene. The CDR3 covers 12 residues. Trimming cost V 4 bases and J 4 bases, with 10 bases left between them. CDR3 protein: CSVAGRIYGYTF. In DNA, the CDR3 is TGCAGCGTTGCGGGACGGATCTATGGCTACACCTTC.

CDR3 region: CASSFDRGRDTGELFF. The CDR3 region has the DNA TGCGCCAGCAGCTTCGACAGGGGGCGCGACACCGGGGAGCTGTTTTTT. The chain joins TRBV5-1 to TRBJ2-2; TRBD1 aligns across 10 bases. The CDR3 is 16 amino acids. With 2 bases clipped from V and 3 bases from J, the junction kept 4 bases outside the gene matches. Per the germline V gene, CDR1 is SGHRS and CDR2 is YFSETQ.